This TCR beta chain is from a study of cytomegalovirus exposure and HLA in healthy donors. The CDR3 loop spans 13 amino acids. Trimming left V 2 bases short and J 3 bases short, with 7 bases between. Germline lookup yields CDR1 LNHDA and CDR2 SQIVND (reference sequence). Concerning this clone: Its target is not known. This sample also contains other DNA sequences that code for the same CDR3.

Study-wide results and limits: Analyzed later, association rates of TCRs varied across HLA loci, with DRB1 most and HLA-C fewest. The study labeled 150 to 200 TCR beta chains cytomegalovirus-associated. Fewer N-insertions than the roughly 670-donor mean were reportedly shown by an Asian-associated ancestry cluster in a later analysis.

In the PCR, 60 Vbeta and 13 Jbeta primers were used. Original analysis: In a later analysis, the count reached 82 million or so unique TCR beta chains, with about 11 million shared. Clones were sequenced by immunoSEQ multiplex PCR, and TCRdb holds only the in-frame ones, with some missing. D and trimming come from the DNA, and the V and J calls and clone size come from that table. The sample comprises 65,000 to 75,000 clones, about two thirds of which are singletons, and under 2.5% rests with the top ten. The TCR was taken from a woman in her twenties or thirties in good health and CMV-seronegative. The sample comprised PBMCs. The rearrangement links TRBV19 to TRBJ1-1; perhaps TRBD1 as D (6 bases). CDR3 bases: TGTGCCAGTAGTATAAAGGGGGACACTGAAGCTTTCTTT. It codes for CASSIKGDTEAFF.